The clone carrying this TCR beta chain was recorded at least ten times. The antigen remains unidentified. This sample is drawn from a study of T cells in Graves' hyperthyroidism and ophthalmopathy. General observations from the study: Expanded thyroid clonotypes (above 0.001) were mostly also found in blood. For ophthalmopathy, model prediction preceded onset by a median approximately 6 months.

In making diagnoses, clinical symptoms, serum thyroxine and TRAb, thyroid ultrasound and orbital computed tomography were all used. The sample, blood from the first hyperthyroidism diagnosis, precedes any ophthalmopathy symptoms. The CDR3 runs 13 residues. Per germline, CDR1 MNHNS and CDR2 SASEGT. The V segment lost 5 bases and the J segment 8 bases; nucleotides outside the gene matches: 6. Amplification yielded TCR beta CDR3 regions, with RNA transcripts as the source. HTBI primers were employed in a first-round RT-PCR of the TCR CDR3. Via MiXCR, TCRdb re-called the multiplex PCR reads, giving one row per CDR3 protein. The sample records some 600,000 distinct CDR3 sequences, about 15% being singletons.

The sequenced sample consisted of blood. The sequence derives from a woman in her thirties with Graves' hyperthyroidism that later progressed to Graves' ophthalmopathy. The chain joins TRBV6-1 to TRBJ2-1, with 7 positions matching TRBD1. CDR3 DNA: TGTGCCAGCAGTACGACAGGGATGGATGAGCAGTTCTTC. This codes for CASSTTGMDEQFF.